The 3 T cell receptor beta chains reported below all come from one sample, sequenced in a study of radiation and T cells in renal cell carcinoma. Measured with immunoSEQ multiplex PCR; TCRdb has only the in-frame clones, and not every one. The sample includes around 180,000 clones, around 89% of them seen just once. Time point specified: blood 4 weeks post-SBRT, at nephrectomy. Treatment meaning: 15 Gy SBRT to primary tumor, nephrectomy 4 weeks later. The sample in question was blood, obtained from a patient whose treatment included radiotherapy and nephrectomy. These receptors originate from a woman aged 50 to 60 with renal cell carcinoma.

The chain has TRBV2 and TRBJ1-4; 10 bases are a match to TRBD1. In germline, CDR1 is SNHLY, CDR2 FYNNEI. Trimming took 6 bases from V and 0 from J; bases not matched to a gene: 4. The CDR3 has 16 residues. The CDR3 loop reads CASRTGTGATNEKLFF. The CDR3 bases are TGTGCCAGCAGGACCGGGACAGGGGCAACTAATGAAAAACTGTTTTTT. The whole variable domain, remainder taken from reference TRBV2 and TRBJ1-4, is EPEVTQTPSHQVTQMGQEVILRCVPISNHLYFYWYRQILGQKVEFLVSFYNNEISEKSEIFDDQFSVERPDGSNFTLKIRSTKLEDSAMYFCASRTGTGATNEKLFFGSGTQLSVL.

The chain employs TRBV7-3 and TRBJ2-2; D is ambiguous. This CDR3 has 15 residues. In germline, CDR1 is SGHTA, CDR2 FQGTGA. The V gene lost 3 bases and the J gene lost 3 bases, with 11 bases spanning the gap. The CDR3 DNA is TGTGCCAGCAGCTTCACCGGGTCCTACACCGGGGAGCTGTTTTTT. Translation gives CASSFTGSYTGELFF.

This chain links TRBV5-1 with TRBJ2-6; D is possibly TRBD2 (6 bases). Germline loops: CDR1 SGHRS, CDR2 YFSETQ. V was trimmed by 4 bases and J by 0 bases, leaving 11 bases between them. The CDR3 sequence is 16 residues long. The chain's CDR3 is CASSPGLSSGANVLTF. The CDR3, as DNA: TGCGCCAGCAGCCCGGGACTGAGCTCTGGGGCCAACGTCCTGACTTTC.